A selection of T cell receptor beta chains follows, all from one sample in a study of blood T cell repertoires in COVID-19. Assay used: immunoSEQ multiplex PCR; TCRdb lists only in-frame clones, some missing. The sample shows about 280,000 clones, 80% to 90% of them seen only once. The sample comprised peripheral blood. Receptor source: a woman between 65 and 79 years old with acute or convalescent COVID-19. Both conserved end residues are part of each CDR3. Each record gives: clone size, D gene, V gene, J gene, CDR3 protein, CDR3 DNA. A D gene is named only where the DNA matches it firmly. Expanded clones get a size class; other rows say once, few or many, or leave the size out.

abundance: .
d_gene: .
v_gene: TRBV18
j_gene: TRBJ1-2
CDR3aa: CASSPDSLYGYTF
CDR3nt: TGTGCCAGCTCACCCGACAGCCTCTATGGCTACACCTTC

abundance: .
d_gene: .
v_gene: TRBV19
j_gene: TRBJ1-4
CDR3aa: CASSMPGNGWQTNEKLFF
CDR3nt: TGTGCCAGTAGTATGCCAGGGAACGGATGGCAGACTAATGAAAAACTGTTTTTT

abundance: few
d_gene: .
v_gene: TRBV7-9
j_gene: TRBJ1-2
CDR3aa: CASSLGTESGGYTF
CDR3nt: TGTGCCAGCAGCTTGGGGACTGAGTCCGGGGGCTACACCTTC

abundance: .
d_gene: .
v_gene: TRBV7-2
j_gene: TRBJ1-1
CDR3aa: CASSLMGLNTEAFF
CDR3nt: TGTGCCAGCAGCTTAATGGGGCTGAACACTGAAGCTTTCTTT

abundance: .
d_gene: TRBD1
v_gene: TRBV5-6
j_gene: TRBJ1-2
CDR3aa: CASSFGDRVDSGYTF
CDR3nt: TGTGCCAGCAGCTTTGGGGACAGGGTGGATTCCGGCTACACCTTC

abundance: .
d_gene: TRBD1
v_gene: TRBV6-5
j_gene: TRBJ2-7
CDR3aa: CASTSGTGSHEQYF
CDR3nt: TGTGCCAGCACCTCCGGGACAGGGAGCCACGAGCAGTACTTC

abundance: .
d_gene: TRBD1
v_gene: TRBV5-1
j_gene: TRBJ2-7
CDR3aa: CASSPTGTGYEQYF
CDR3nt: TGCGCCAGCAGCCCCACCGGGACAGGCTACGAGCAGTACTTC

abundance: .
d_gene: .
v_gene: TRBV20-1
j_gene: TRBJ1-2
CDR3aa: CSATLHGYTF
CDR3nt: TGCAGTGCTACTCTACATGGCTACACCTTC

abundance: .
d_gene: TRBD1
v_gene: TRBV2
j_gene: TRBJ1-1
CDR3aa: CASSEGRQGVRRAFF
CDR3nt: TGTGCCAGCAGTGAGGGGCGACAGGGGGTTCGTCGAGCTTTCTTT

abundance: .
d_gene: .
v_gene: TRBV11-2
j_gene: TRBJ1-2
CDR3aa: CASSLGGGYGYTF
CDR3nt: TGTGCCAGCAGCTTAGGCGGGGGCTATGGCTACACCTTC

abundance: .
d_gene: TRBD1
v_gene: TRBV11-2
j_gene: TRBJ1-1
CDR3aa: CASSPGQGASSFF
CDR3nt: TGTGCCAGCAGCCCGGGACAGGGGGCGAGTTCTTTCTTT

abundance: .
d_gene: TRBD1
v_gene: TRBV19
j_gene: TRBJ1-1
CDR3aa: CASGVRTGNAEAFF
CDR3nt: TGTGCCAGTGGTGTACGGACAGGGAACGCTGAAGCTTTCTTT

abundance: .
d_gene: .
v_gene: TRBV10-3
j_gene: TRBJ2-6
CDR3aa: CAITKTHNLDWANVLTF
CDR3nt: TGTGCCATCACCAAGACACATAACTTGGACTGGGCCAACGTCCTGACTTTC

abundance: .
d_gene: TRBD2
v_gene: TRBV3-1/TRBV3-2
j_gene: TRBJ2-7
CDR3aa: CASSHARSAGGLYEQYF
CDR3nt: TGTGCCAGCAGCCACGCCCGAAGCGCGGGGGGGCTCTACGAGCAGTACTTC

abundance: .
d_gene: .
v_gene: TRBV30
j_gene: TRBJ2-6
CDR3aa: CASTMMGLELKPVSPGANVLTF
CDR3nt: TGTGCCTCCACGATGATGGGGCTAGAGTTAAAACCCGTAAGTCCTGGGGCCAACGTCCTGACTTTC

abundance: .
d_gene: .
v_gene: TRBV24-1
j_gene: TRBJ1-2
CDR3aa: CATRAQQNAYGYTF
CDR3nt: TGTGCCACCAGGGCCCAACAGAATGCCTATGGCTACACCTTC